The 11 T cell receptor beta chains listed next were all sequenced from one sample in a study of CD8 T cells in Susac syndrome. Random hexamers were used to reverse transcribe the RNA input (about 0.5 to 1 ug). A single record per CDR3 protein comes from TCRdb applying MiXCR to the immunoSEQ multiplex PCR reads. The sample has 160,000 or so distinct CDR3 sequences, 94% seen once; the top ten hold roughly 0.12%. The sequenced material came from CD4+ T cells from PBMCs. The origin of the receptors is a human donor with Susac syndrome.

The rearrangement joins TRBV15 to TRBJ1-4, with a possible D match to TRBD1 (6 bases). Germline CDR1 LNHNV, CDR2 YYDKDF (reference sequence). This CDR3 contains 14 residues. The germline V and J ends were trimmed by 3 bases and 5 bases, with 10 bases remaining between them. For the CDR3, the DNA is TGTGCCACCAGCAGGGGGGCGGGAAATGAAAAACTGTTTTTT. Translating gives CATSRGAGNEKLFF. Full variable domain (missing parts from reference TRBV15 and TRBJ1-4): DAMVIQNPRYQVTQFGKPVTLSCSQTLNHNVMYWYQQKSSQAPKLLFHYYDKDFNNEADTPDNFQSRRPNTSFCFLDIRSPGLGDTAMYLCATSRGAGNEKLFFGSGTQLSVL.

The chain employs TRBV6-5 and TRBJ2-5, with D possibly being TRBD1 or TRBD2 (6 bases each). The CDR3 runs to 14 residues. Per the germline V gene, CDR1 is MNHEY and CDR2 is SVGAGI. V was trimmed by 2 bases and J by 3 bases, leaving 10 bases between them. The CDR3 spells CASSYGGREETQYF. In DNA form, the CDR3 reads TGTGCCAGCAGTTACGGGGGGCGAGAAGAGACCCAGTACTTC.

The chain uses TRBV10-2 and TRBJ1-1, with 8 bases aligning to TRBD1. The length of the CDR3 is 12 residues. V lost 2 bases and J lost 11; bases outside the gene matches: 4. Germline CDR1 WSHSY, CDR2 SAAADI. The CDR3 region has the DNA TGCGCCAGCAGTGAGCCGACAGGGGTGGCTTTCTTT. Amino acid sequence: CASSEPTGVAFF.

The J gene is TRBJ2-7, the V gene TRBV5-1; D not certain. V was cut by 0 bases and J by 0 bases, with 10 bases left in between. From germline, CDR1 is SGHRS and CDR2 YFSETQ. The CDR3 runs to 15 residues. DNA of the CDR3: TGCGCCAGCAGCTTGGGAGACACTAACTCCTACGAGCAGTACTTC. It is translated as CASSLGDTNSYEQYF. Together with reference TRBV5-1 and TRBJ2-7, the CDR3 gives the full variable domain: KAGVTQTPRYLIKTRGQQVTLSCSPISGHRSVSWYQQTPGQGLQFLFEYFSETQRNKGNFPGRFSGRQFSNSRSEMNVSTLELGDSALYLCASSLGDTNSYEQYFGPGTRLTVT.

V gene TRBV9 combines with J gene TRBJ2-5, with 13 bases that match TRBD2. CDR3 length: 16 amino acids. The germline gives CDR1 SGDLS, CDR2 YYNGEE. With V trimmed by 3 bases and J by 4 bases, 6 bases remained unmatched. CDR3 sequence (DNA): TGTGCCAGCAGCGCCGGACTAGCGGGGGCAGGAGAGACCCAGTACTTC. Translating it yields CASSAGLAGAGETQYF.

The J gene is TRBJ2-7, the V gene TRBV5-1, with D maybe TRBD1 (6 bases). The V gene's germline CDR1 is SGHRS and CDR2 YFSETQ. CDR3 length: 14 residues. V was clipped by 4 bases and J by 2 bases, with 13 bases between them. CDR3: CASSPDRRAYEQYF. CDR3 coding DNA: TGCGCCAGCAGCCCGGACAGAAGAGCCTACGAGCAGTACTTC.

V usage is TRBV6-5 and J usage is TRBJ2-1; possibly TRBD1 or TRBD2 for D (6 bases each). The germline CDR1 and CDR2 sequences are MNHEY and SVGAGI. Trimming pared 8 bases from V and 5 bases from J, leaving 16 bases between. The CDR3 has 14 amino acids. The DNA for the CDR3 is TGTGCCAGCCGACCTCGGGGGCCCCACAATGAGCAGTTCTTC. Translating gives CASRPRGPHNEQFF.

This sequence joins TRBV20-1 and TRBJ1-2; maybe TRBD1 (6 bases). The CDR3 extends over 13 amino acids. Trimming took 0 bases from V and 4 from J, leaving 9 bases between them. Germline CDR1 and CDR2: DFQATT and SNEGSKA (reference sequence). The CDR3 loop is CSAREQGPYGYTF. CDR3 DNA sequence: TGCAGTGCTAGAGAACAGGGTCCCTATGGCTACACCTTC.

V is TRBV29-1 and J is TRBJ2-3, with 9 bases aligning to TRBD1. Germline V gene sequence: CDR1 SQVTM, CDR2 ANQGSEA. Trimming removed 7 bases from V and 0 bases from J; junction bases left unmatched: 8. The CDR3 totals 15 residues. The CDR3 is CSDRNRGLSTDTQYF. As DNA, the CDR3 is TGCAGCGACCGAAACAGGGGGCTAAGCACAGATACGCAGTATTTT.

The chain is built from TRBV5-1 and TRBJ1-2; 7 bases align to TRBD1. The CDR3 length is 15 residues. Germline V gene data show CDR1 as SGHRS and CDR2 as YFSETQ. The V segment lost 3 bases and the J segment 8 bases; nucleotides outside the gene matches: 13. In nucleotides, the CDR3 is TGCGCCAGCAGCTCGCCCCCGGCAGGGGGAGGAGGCTACACCTTC. Residues: CASSSPPAGGGGYTF.

Here the CDR3 DNA reads TGTGCCTGGAGGGAACAGGGTCGGAATTCACCCCTCCACTTT. Residues: CAWREQGRNSPLHF. The V gene is TRBV30, the J gene TRBJ1-6; TRBD1 might be the D (6 bases). Trimming took 3 bases from V and 7 from J, leaving 13 bases between them. Germline V gives CDR1 GTSNPN, CDR2 SVGIG (reference sequence). The CDR3 extends over 14 amino acids.